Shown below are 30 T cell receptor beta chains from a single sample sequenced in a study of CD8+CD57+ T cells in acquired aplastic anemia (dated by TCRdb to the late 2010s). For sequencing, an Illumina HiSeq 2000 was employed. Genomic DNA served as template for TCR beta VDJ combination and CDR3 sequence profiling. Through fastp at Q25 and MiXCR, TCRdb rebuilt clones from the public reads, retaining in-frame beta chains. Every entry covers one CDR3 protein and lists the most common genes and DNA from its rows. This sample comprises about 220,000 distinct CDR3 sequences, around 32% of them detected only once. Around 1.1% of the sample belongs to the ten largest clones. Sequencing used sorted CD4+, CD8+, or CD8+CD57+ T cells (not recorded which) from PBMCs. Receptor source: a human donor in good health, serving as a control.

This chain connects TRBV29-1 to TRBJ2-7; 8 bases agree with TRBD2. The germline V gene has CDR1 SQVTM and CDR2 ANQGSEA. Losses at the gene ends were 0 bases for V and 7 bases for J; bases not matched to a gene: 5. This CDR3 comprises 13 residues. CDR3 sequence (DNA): TGCAGCGTTGAAGAAATCCGGGGGGGAGAGCAGTACTTC. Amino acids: CSVEEIRGGEQYF.

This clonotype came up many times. CDR3 bases: TGCAAGGCCTCGGGCACAGATACGCAGTATTTT. Its translation: CKASGTDTQYF. The J gene is TRBJ2-3, the V gene TRBV20-1, with D uncertain. The CDR3 extends over 11 amino acids. CDR1 is DFQATT and CDR2 is SNEGSKA in the germline V gene (reference sequence).

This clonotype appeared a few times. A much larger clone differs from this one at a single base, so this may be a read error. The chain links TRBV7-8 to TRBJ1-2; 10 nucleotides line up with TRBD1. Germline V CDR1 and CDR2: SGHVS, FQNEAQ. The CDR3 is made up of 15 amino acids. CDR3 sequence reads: CASSLDLGTGDGHTF. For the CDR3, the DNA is TGTGCCAGCAGCTTAGACCTCGGGACAGGGGATGGCCACACCTTC.

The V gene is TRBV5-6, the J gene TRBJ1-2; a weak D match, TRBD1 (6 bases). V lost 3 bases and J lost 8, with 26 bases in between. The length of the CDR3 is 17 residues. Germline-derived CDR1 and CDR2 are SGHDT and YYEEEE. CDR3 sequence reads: CASSSPYGQSGAGGYTF. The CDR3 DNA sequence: TGTGCCAGCAGCTCACCCTATGGACAATCGGGGGCGGGAGGCTACACCTTC.

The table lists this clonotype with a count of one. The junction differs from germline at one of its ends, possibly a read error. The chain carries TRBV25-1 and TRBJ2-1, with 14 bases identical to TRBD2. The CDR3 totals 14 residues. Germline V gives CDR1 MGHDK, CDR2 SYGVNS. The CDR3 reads CASRGGLAGVEQSF. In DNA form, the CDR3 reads TGTGCCAGCAGGGGGGGACTAGCGGGGGTTGAGCAGTCCTTC.

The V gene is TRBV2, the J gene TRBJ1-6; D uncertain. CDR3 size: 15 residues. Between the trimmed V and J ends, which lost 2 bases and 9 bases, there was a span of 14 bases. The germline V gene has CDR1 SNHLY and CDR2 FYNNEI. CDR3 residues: CASSERQAVASPLHF. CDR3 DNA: TGTGCCAGCAGTGAAAGGCAGGCTGTAGCTTCACCCCTCCACTTT.

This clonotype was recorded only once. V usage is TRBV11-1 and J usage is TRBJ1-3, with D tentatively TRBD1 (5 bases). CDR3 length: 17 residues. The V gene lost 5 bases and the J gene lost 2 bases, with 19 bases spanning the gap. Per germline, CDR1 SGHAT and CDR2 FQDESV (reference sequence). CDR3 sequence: CASSLLSSGETGNTIYF. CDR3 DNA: TGTGCCAGCAGCCTTCTTAGCTCGGGGGAAACTGGAAACACCATATATTTT.

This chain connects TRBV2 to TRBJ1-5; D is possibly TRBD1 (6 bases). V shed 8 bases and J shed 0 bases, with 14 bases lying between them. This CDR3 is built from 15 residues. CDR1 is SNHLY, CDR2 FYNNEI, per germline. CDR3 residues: CASLDRPYSNQPQHF. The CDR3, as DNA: TGTGCCAGCCTGGACAGACCTTATAGCAATCAGCCCCAGCATTTT.

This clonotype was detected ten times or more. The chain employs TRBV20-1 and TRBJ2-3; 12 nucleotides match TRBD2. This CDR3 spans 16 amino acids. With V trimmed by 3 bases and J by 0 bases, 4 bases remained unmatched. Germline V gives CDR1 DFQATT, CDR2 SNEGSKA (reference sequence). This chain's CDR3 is CSASPGTSGSTDTQYF. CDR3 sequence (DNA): TGCAGTGCTAGCCCAGGGACTAGCGGGAGCACAGATACGCAGTATTTT.

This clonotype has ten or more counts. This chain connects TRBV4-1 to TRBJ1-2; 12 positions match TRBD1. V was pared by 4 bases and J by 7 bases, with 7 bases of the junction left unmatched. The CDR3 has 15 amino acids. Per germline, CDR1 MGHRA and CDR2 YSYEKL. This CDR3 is CASSRGTGGAGGYTF. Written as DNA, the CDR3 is TGCGCCAGCAGCCGAGGGACAGGGGGCGCAGGTGGCTACACCTTC.

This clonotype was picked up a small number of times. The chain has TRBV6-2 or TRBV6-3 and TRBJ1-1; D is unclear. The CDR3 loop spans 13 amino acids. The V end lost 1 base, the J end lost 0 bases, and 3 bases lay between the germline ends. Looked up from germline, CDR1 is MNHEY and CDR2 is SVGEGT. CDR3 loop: CASSYWLNTEAFF. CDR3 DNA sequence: TGTGCCAGCAGTTACTGGCTGAACACTGAAGCTTTCTTT.

The CDR3 sequence is CASSAQGWDEKLFF. CDR3 coding DNA: TGTGCCAGCAGCGCACAGGGTTGGGATGAAAAACTGTTTTTT. This chain links TRBV9 with TRBJ1-4, with TRBD1 as a possible D gene (6 bases). V dropped 3 bases and J dropped 6 bases, with 12 bases sitting between them. Per germline, CDR1 SGDLS and CDR2 YYNGEE. The CDR3 sequence is 14 residues long.

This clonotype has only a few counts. This CDR3 is CASSVTFGPGTDTQYF. In DNA, the CDR3 is TGTGCCAGCAGTGTCACGTTCGGGCCCGGCACAGATACGCAGTATTTT. This rearrangement joins TRBV3-1 to TRBJ2-3; D gene unclear. The CDR3 is 16 amino acids. Deletions cut 6 bases from V and 1 base from J, with 17 bases between. Germline values: CDR1 LGHDT, CDR2 YNNKEL (reference sequence).

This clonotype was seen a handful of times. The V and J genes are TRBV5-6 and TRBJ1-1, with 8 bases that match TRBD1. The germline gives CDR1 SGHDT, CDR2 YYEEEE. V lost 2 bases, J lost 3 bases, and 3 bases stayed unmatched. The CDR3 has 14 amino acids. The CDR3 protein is CASSFGQGYTEAFF. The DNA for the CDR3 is TGTGCCAGCAGCTTCGGACAGGGCTACACTGAAGCTTTCTTT.

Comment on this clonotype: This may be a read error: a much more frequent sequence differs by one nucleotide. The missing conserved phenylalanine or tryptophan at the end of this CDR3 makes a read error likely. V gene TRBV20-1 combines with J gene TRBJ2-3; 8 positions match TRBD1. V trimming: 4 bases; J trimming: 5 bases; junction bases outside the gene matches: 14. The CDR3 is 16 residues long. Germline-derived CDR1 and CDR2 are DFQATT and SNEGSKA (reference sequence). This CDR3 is CSATNPGQGAGDTQYL. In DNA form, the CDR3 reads TGCAGTGCTACAAACCCAGGGCAGGGGGCTGGAGATACGCAGTATCTT.

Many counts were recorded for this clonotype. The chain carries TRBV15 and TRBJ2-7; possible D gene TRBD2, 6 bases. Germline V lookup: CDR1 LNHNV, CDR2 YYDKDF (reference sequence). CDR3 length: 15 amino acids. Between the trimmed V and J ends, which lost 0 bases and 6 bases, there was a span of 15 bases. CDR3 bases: TGTGCCACCAGCAGAGATATCATATCCGGGGGCGAGCAGTACTTC. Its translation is CATSRDIISGGEQYF.

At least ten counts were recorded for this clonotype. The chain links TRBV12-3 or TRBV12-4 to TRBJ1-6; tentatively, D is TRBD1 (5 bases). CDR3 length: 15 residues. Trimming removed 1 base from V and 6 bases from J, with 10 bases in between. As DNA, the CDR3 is TGTGCCAGCAGTTTAGGTCCGGGGGTTAATTCACCCCTCCACTTT. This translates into CASSLGPGVNSPLHF.

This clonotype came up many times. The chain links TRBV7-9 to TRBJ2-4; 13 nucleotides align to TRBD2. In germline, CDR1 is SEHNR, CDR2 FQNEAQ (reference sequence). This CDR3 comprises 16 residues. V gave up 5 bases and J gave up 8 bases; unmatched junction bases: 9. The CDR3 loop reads CASSLTGTSGDDIQYF. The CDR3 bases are TGTGCCAGCAGCCTCACGGGGACTAGCGGGGATGACATTCAGTACTTC.

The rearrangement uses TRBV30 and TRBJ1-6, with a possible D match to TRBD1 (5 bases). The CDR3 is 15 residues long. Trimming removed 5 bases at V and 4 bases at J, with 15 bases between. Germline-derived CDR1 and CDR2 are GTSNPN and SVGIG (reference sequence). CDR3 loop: CAWCSGPMYNSPLHF. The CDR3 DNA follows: TGTGCCTGGTGTTCGGGACCCATGTATAATTCACCCCTCCACTTT.

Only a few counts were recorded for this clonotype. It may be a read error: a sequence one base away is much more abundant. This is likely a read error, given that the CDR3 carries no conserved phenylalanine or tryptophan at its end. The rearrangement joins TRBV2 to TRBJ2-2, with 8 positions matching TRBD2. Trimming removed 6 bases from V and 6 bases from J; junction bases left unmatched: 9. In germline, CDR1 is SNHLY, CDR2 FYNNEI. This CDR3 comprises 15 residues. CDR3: CASRGTRRTAGELFL. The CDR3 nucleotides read TGTGCCAGCAGGGGGACTAGGCGGACAGCCGGGGAGCTGTTTCTT.

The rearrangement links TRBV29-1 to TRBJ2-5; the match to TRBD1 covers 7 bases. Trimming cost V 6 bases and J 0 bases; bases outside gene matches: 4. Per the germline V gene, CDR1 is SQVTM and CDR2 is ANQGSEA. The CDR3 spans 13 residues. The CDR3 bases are TGCAGCGTGAACACAGGGGACCAAGAGACCCAGTACTTC. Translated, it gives CSVNTGDQETQYF.

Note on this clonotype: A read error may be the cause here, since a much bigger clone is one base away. The CDR3: CASSIGQSNTEAFF. The DNA of the CDR3 is TGTGCCAGTAGTATTGGACAGTCGAACACTGAAGCTTTCTTT. The V gene is TRBV19, the J gene TRBJ1-1, with D tentatively TRBD1 (6 bases). Germline V CDR1 and CDR2: LNHDA, SQIVND (reference sequence). Trimming left V 3 bases short and J 1 base short, with 9 bases between. The CDR3 is made up of 14 amino acids.

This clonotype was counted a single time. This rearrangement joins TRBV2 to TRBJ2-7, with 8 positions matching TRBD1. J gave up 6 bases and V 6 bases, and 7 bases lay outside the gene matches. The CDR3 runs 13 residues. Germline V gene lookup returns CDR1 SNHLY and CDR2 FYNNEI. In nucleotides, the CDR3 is TGTGCCAGCAGAGGACAGGGCCGGCTCGAGCAGTACTTC. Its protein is CASRGQGRLEQYF.

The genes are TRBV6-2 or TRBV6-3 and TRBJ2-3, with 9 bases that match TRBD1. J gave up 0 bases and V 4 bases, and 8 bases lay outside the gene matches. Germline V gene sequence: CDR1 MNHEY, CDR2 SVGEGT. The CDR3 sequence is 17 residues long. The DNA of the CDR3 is TGTGCCAGCAGTTTGACAGGGGGGTCAACTAGCACAGATACGCAGTATTTT. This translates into CASSLTGGSTSTDTQYF.

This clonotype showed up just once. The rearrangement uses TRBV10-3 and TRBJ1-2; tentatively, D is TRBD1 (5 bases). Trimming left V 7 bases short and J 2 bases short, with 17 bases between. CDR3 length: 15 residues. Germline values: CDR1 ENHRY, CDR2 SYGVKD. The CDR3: CAITGLAGGNYGYTF. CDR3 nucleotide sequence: TGTGCCATCACTGGACTAGCGGGGGGGAACTATGGCTACACCTTC.

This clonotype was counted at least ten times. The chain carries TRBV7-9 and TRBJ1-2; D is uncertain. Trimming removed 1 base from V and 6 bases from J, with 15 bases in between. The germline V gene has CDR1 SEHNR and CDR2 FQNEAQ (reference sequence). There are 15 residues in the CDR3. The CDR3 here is CASSLEANALNGYTF. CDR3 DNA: TGTGCCAGCAGCTTAGAGGCAAATGCATTGAATGGCTACACCTTC. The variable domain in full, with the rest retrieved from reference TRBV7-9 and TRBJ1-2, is DTGVSQNPRHKITKRGQNVTFRCDPISEHNRLYWYRQTLGQGPEFLTYFQNEAQLEKSRLLSDRFSAERPKGSFSTLEIQRTEQGDSAMYLCASSLEANALNGYTFGSGTRLTVV.

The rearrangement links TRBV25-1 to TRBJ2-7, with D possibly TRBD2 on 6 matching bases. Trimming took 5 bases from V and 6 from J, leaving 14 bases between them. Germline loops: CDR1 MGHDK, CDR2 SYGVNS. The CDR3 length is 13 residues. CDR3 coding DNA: TGTGCCAGCAGTAAGGACCGGGACTTCGAGCAGTACTTC. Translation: CASSKDRDFEQYF.

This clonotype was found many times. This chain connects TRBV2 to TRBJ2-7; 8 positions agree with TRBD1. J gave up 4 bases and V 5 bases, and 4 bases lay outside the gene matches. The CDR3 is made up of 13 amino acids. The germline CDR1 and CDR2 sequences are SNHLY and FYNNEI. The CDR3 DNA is TGTGCCAGCAGTTCTGGGACAGGTTACGAGCAGTACTTC. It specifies CASSSGTGYEQYF.

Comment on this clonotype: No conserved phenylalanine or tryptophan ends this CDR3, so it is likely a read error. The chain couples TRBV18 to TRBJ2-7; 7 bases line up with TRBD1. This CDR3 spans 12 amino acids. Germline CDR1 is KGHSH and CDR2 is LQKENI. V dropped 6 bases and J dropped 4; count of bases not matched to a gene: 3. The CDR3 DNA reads TGTGCCAGCTCTTCGGACAGGTACGAGCAGTACTCC. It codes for CASSSDRYEQYS.

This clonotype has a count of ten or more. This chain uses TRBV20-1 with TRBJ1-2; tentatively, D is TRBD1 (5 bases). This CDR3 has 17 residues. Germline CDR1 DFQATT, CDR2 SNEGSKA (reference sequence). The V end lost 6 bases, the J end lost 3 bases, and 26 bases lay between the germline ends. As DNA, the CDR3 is TGCAGTGCCCTCCTGTGGCTATCTGGACAAGGAGACTATGGCTACACCTTC. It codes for CSALLWLSGQGDYGYTF.